A selection of T cell receptor beta chains follows, all from one sample in a study of blood T cell repertoires in COVID-19. The data were produced by immunoSEQ multiplex PCR, yet TCRdb's version contains in-frame clones alone and is incomplete. The sample yields around 240,000 clones, 85% to 90% seen once. Sequencing input: PBMCs or T cells enriched from blood (not recorded which). Receptor source: a man aged 45 to 65 who had been exposed to COVID-19. CDR3s include the opening cysteine and the closing phenylalanine or tryptophan. The D gene is left open where the match is weak.

TRBJ1-2 | . | TRBV7-8 | TGTGCCAGCAGCTTAGGAAGGTTAGGAGATATGGACTATGGCTACACCTTC | CASSLGRLGDMDYGYTF
TRBJ1-4 | . | TRBV2 | TGTGCCAGCAAGACAGGAGAAAGTAATGAAAAACTGTTTTTT | CASKTGESNEKLFF
TRBJ1-5 | TRBD1 | TRBV24-1 | TGTGCCACCAGTGATTCCGGGACAGGGGTTTTTCAGCCCCAGCATTTT | CATSDSGTGVFQPQHF
TRBJ1-3 | TRBD1 | TRBV5-1 | TGCGCCAGCAGCTCGACGGACAGGGGGAGCTCTGGAAACACCATATATTTT | CASSSTDRGSSGNTIYF
TRBJ1-1 | . | TRBV18 | TGTGCCAGCTCACCACCGTTGTGGCAGGGGACTGAAGCTTTCTTT | CASSPPLWQGTEAFF
TRBJ2-3 | . | TRBV6-5 | TGTGCCAGCAGGGACTCGGGCACAGATACGCAGTATTTT | CASRDSGTDTQYF
TRBJ2-1 | . | TRBV19 | TGTGCCAGTAATCATGCGGGAACGAATGAGCAGTTCTTC | CASNHAGTNEQFF
TRBJ1-2 | . | TRBV7-2 | TGTGCCAGCAGCTTAGCCGGACAGACTAACTATGGCTACACCTTC | CASSLAGQTNYGYTF
TRBJ2-1 | TRBD1 | TRBV29-1 | TGCAGCGTTGAAGAGGGGACAGGGGGCCGCAATGAGCAGTTCTTC | CSVEEGTGGRNEQFF
TRBJ1-2 | TRBD1 | TRBV6-5 | TGTGCCAGCAGCCGGACAGGGGGGGGGTATGGCTACACCTTC | CASSRTGGGYGYTF
TRBJ2-1 | . | TRBV5-4 | TGTGCCAGCAGCTTGCGGGATAACGACTTCAATGAGCAGTTCTTC | CASSLRDNDFNEQFF
TRBJ1-5 | TRBD1 | TRBV28 | TGTGCCAGCAGGGGACAGGGGGATCAGCCCCAGCATTTT | CASRGQGDQPQHF
TRBJ2-3 | TRBD2 | TRBV3-1/TRBV3-2 | TGTGCCAGCAGCCAAGACCTGAGCGGGAGAGGTGATACGCAGTATTTT | CASSQDLSGRGDTQYF
TRBJ2-1 | . | TRBV6-1 | TGTGCCAGCAGTGAACTAGTAGGCTCCTACAATGAGCAGTTCTTC | CASSELVGSYNEQFF
TRBJ1-2 | . | TRBV5-1 | TGCGCCAGCAGCCAGGAGACAGGCTACTATGGCTACACCTTC | CASSQETGYYGYTF
TRBJ1-6 | . | TRBV2 | TGTGCCAGCAGTGATAAACAGAGCTCCTATAATTCACCCCTCCACTTT | CASSDKQSSYNSPLHF
TRBJ1-6 | . | TRBV7-2 | TGTGCCAGCAGCTTAGATTCAGAGGAATCACCCCTCCACTTT | CASSLDSEESPLHF
TRBJ2-1 | . | TRBV6-6 | TGTGCCAGCAGACTCACCGGGACTTCCTACAATGAGCAGTTCTTC | CASRLTGTSYNEQFF
TRBJ1-2 | . | TRBV3-1/TRBV3-2 | TGTGCCAGCAGCCTCCTTACTCAACAGGGCGCCTATGGCTACACCTTC | CASSLLTQQGAYGYTF
TRBJ2-3 | . | TRBV10-2 | TGCGCCAGCAGTGAGTCATCTAGCTCAACCCCCCCAGATACGCAGTATTTT | CASSESSSSTPPDTQYF
TRBJ1-2 | . | TRBV5-1 | TGCGCCAGCAGCTTGGACAGGGAACCTAACTATGGCTACACCTTC | CASSLDREPNYGYTF
TRBJ2-7 | TRBD1 | TRBV5-1 | TGCGCCAGCAGCTTGGGACAGGGGCACTACGAGCAGTACTTC | CASSLGQGHYEQYF
TRBJ1-2 | TRBD1 | TRBV19 | TGTGCCAGTAGTACTTGGACAGGAGAAGGCTACACCTTC | CASSTWTGEGYTF
TRBJ2-7 | . | TRBV4-1 | TGCGCCAGCAGCCGCGGTGTTAGTACCTACGAGCAGTACTTC | CASSRGVSTYEQYF
TRBJ1-2 | . | TRBV4-1 | TGCGCCAGCAGCCAAGATTGGAGTAGCGGGCTTAACTATGGCTACACCTTC | CASSQDWSSGLNYGYTF
TRBJ1-1 | . | TRBV29-1 | TGCAGCGTCGCCGCAGGGGTCATGAACACTGAAGCTTTCTTT | CSVAAGVMNTEAFF
TRBJ2-1 | TRBD2 | TRBV28 | TGTGCCAGCAGTTCCCCGGGACTAGCTTCGTTCCGTTACTACAATGAGCAGTTCTTC | CASSSPGLASFRYYNEQFF
TRBJ1-4 | . | TRBV3-1/TRBV3-2 | TGTGCCAGCAGCCAAGCGACAGCAACTAATGAAAAACTGTTTTTT | CASSQATATNEKLFF
TRBJ2-7 | . | TRBV7-5 | TGTGCCAGAAGCGGTACCGGGACAGGGGAAAACTACGAGCAGTACTTC | CARSGTGTGENYEQYF
TRBJ1-4 | . | TRBV6-5 | TGTGCCAGCAGTTACTCCCAGGGGCCTAATGAAAAACTGTTTTTT | CASSYSQGPNEKLFF
TRBJ2-1 | . | TRBV3-1/TRBV3-2 | TGTGCCAGCAGCCCCTGGTGGCGGGGAGGGGGCAATGAGCAGTTCTTC | CASSPWWRGGGNEQFF